The clone carrying this T cell receptor beta chain occurred many times. In germline, CDR1 is MDHEN, CDR2 SYDVKM. The CDR3 covers 14 residues. Germline trimming cut 6 bases from V and 5 bases from J; bases unmatched to any gene: 5. The data stem from a study of regulatory T cells in long-lasting Graves disease. Sample time point: persistent/refractory GD, antithyroid drugs over 5 years with positive TRAb. After RNA was extracted from PBMCs, the TCR library was made from it. Through Arm-PCR of CDR3 regions and iRepertoire HTBI primers, TCR beta libraries were built. TCRdb reprocessed the multiplex PCR reads via MiXCR and lists one record per CDR3 protein. Among more than 300,000 distinct CDR3 sequences, roughly 21% were seen once, and the ten largest hold 25% to 35%.

This chain connects TRBV28 to TRBJ1-5; 9 bases fit TRBD1. The starting material was peripheral blood mononuclear cells (PBMCs), obtained when the disease was refractory, from a patient treated with antithyroid drugs. The clonotype originates from a female donor with Graves disease. This CDR3 is CASRMTGGYQPQHF. The CDR3 region has the DNA TGTGCCAGCAGGATGACAGGGGGATATCAGCCCCAGCATTTT.